Many counts were recorded for the clone carrying this T cell receptor (beta chain). Antigen: not known. These data originate in a study of blood T cells in healthy people across ages. The germline CDR1 and CDR2 sequences are MNHNS and SASEGT. V dropped 4 bases and J dropped 0; count of bases not matched to a gene: 2. The CDR3 loop spans 14 amino acids. Study-wide results and limits: Since the PBMCs were unsorted, naive and antigen-experienced cells could not be conclusively compared. Percentage of naive T cells showed a strong correlation with TCR beta diversity.

A second roughly 6 to 11 cycle PCR used barcoded and J-beta primers. TCRdb re-called the 5' RACE reads through MiXCR, storing one row per CDR3 protein. The sample holds over 700,000 distinct CDR3 sequences; 53% are singletons and the top ten take approximately 41%. Each of the donors had 8 to 10 milliliters of peripheral blood drawn into EDTA-treated Vacutainer tubes. With each sample, at least 5.5 micrograms of total RNA were extracted. J is TRBJ2-7 and V is TRBV6-1, with TRBD1 matching over 8 bases. Sequencing was performed on blood. This TCR came from a man older than 75 in good health. The CDR3 DNA reads TGTGCCAGCAGTGTACAGGGGGGCTCCTACGAGCAGTACTTC. Amino acids: CASSVQGGSYEQYF.